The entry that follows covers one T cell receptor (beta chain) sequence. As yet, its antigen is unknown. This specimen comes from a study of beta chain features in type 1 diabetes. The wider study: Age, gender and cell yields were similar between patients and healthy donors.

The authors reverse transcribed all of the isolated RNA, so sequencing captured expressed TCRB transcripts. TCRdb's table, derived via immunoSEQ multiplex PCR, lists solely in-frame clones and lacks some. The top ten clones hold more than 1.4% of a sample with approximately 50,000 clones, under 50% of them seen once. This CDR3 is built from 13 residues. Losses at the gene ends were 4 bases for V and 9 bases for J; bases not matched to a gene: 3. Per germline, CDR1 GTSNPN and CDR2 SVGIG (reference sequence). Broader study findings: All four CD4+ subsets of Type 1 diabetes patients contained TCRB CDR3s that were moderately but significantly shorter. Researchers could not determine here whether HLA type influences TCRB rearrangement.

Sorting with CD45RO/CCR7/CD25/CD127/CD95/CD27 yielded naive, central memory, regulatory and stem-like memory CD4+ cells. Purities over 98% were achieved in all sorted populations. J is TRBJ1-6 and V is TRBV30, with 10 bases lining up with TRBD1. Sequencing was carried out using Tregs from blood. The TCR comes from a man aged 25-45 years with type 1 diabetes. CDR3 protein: CAWTGTGASPLHF. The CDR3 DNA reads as TGTGCCTGGACCGGGACAGGGGCTTCACCCCTCCACTTT.